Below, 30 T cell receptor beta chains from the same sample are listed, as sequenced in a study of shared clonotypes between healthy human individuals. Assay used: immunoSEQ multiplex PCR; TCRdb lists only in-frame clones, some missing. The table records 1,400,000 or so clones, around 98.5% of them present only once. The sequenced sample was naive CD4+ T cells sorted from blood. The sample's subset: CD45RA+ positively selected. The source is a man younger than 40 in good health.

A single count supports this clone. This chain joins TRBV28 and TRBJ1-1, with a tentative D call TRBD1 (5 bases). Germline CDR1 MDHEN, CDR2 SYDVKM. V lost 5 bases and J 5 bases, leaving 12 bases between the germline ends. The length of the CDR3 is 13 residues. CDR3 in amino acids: CASSPAGRTEAFF. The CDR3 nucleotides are TGTGCCAGCAGTCCCGCAGGGAGGACTGAAGCTTTCTTT.

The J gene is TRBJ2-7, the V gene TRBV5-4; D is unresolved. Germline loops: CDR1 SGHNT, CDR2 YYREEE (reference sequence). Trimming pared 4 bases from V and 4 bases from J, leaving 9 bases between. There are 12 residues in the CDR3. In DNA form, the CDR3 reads TGTGCCAGCAGCCCGGTCTGGTACGAGCAGTACTTC. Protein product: CASSPVWYEQYF. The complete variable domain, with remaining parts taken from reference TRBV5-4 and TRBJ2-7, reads ETGVTQSPTHLIKTRGQQVTLRCSSQSGHNTVSWYQQALGQGPQFIFQYYREEENGRGNFPPRFSGLQFPNYSSELNVNALELDDSALYLCASSPVWYEQYFGPGTRLTVT.

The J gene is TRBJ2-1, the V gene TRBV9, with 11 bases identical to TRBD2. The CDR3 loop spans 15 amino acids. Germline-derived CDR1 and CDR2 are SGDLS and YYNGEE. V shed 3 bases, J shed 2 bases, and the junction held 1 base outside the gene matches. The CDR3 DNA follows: TGTGCCAGCAGCGCACTAGCGGGGGCCTACAATGAGCAGTTCTTC. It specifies CASSALAGAYNEQFF.

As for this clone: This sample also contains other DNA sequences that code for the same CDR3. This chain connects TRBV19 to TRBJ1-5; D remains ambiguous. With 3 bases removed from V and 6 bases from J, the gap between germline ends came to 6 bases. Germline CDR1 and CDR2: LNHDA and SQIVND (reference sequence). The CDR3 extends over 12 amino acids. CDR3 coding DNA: TGTGCCAGTAGTATTGGCGGTCAGCCCCAGCATTTT. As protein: CASSIGGQPQHF.

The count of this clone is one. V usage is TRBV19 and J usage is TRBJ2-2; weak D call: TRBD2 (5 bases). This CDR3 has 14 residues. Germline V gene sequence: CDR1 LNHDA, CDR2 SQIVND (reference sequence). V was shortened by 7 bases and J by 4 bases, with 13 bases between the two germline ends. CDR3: CASTPRAGTGELFF. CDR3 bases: TGTGCCAGTACCCCTCGGGCGGGCACCGGGGAGCTGTTTTTT.

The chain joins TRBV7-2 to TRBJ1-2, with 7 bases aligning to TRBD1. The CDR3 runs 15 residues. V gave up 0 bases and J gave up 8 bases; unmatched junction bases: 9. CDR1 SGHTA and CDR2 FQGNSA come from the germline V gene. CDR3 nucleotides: TGTGCCAGCAGCTTAGCCCAACAGGGGCTTTCGGGCTACACCTTC. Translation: CASSLAQQGLSGYTF.

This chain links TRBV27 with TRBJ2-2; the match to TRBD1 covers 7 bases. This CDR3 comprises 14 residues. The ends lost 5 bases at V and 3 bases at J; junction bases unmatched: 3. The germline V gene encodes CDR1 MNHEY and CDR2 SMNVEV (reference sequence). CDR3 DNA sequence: TGTGCCAGCAGTCCCAGGGGGTACACCGGGGAGCTGTTTTTT. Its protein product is CASSPRGYTGELFF.

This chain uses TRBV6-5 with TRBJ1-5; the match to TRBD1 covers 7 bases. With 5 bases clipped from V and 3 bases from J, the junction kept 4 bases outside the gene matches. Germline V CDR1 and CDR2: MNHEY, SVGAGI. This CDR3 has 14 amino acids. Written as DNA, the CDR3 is TGTGCCAGCAGTCAGGGACAGTTCAATCAGCCCCAGCATTTT. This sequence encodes CASSQGQFNQPQHF.

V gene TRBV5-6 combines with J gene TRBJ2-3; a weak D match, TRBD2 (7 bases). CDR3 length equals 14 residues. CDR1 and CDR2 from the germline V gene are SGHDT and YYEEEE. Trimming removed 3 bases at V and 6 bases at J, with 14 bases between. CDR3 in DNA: TGTGCCAGCAGCTCCGCACGGGGGGCGGATACGCAGTATTTT. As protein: CASSSARGADTQYF. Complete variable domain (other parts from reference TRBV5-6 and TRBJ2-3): DAGVTQSPTHLIKTRGQQVTLRCSPKSGHDTVSWYQQALGQGPQFIFQYYEEEERQRGNFPDRFSGHQFPNYSSELNVNALLLGDSALYLCASSSARGADTQYFGPGTRLTVL.

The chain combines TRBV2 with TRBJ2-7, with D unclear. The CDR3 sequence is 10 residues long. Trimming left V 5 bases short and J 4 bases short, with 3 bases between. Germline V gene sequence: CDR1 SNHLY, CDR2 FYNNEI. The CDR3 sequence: CASSQYEQYF. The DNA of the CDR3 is TGTGCCAGCAGTCAATACGAGCAGTACTTC.

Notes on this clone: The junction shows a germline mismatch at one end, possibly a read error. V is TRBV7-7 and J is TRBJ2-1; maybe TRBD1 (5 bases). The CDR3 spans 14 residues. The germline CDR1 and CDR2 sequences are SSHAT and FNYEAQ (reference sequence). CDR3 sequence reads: CASSLGAGSNEQFF. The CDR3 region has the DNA TGTGCTAGCAGCTTAGGTGCAGGGTCAAATGAGCAGTTCTTC.

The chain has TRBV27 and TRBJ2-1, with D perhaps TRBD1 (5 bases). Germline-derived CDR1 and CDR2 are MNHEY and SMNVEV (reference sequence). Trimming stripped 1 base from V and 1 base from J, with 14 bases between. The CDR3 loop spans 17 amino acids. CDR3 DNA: TGTGCCAGCAGTTTATATGGGCGGACACTTTCCTACAATGAGCAGTTCTTC. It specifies CASSLYGRTLSYNEQFF.

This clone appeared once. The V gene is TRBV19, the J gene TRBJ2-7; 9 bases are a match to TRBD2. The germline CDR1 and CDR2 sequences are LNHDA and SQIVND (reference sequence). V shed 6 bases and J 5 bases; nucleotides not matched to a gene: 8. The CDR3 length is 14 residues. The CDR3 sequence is CASRNVAGAHEQYF. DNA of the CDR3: TGTGCCAGTAGGAATGTAGCGGGAGCGCACGAGCAGTACTTC.

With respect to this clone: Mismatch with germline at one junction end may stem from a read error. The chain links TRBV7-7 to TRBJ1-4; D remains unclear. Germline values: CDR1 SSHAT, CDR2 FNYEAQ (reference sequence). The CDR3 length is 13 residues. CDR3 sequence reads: CASSLNYNEKLFF. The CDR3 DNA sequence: TGTGCTAGCAGCTTAAACTATAATGAAAAACTGTTTTTT.

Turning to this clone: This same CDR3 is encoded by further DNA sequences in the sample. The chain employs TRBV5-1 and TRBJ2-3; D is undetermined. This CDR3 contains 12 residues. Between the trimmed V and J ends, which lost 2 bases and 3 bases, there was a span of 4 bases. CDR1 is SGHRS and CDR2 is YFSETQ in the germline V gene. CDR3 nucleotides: TGCGCCAGCAGCTTCACTACAGATACGCAGTATTTT. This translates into CASSFTTDTQYF.

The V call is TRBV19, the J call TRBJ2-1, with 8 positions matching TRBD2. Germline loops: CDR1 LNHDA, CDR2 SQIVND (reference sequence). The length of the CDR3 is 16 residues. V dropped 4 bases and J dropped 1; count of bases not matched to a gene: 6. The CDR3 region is CASSNGGGRSYNEQFF. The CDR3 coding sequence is TGTGCCAGTAGTAACGGTGGCGGGAGGTCCTACAATGAGCAGTTCTTC.

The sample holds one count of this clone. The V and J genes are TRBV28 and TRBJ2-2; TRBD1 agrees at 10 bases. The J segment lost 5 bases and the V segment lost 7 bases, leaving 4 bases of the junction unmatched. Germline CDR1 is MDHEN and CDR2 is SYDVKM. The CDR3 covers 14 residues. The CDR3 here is CASIPGQGTGELFF. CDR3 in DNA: TGTGCCAGCATTCCGGGACAGGGGACCGGGGAGCTGTTTTTT. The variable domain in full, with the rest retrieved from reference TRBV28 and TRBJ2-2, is DVKVTQSSRYLVKRTGEKVFLECVQDMDHENMFWYRQDPGLGLRLIYFSYDVKMKEKGDIPEGYSVSREKKERFSLILESASTNQTSMYLCASIPGQGTGELFFGEGSRLTVL.

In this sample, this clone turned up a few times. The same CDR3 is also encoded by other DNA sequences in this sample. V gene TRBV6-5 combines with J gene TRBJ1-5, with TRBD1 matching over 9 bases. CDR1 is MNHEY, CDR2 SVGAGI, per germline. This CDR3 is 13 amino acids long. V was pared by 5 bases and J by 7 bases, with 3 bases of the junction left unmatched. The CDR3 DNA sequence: TGTGCCAGCAGTCGGACAGGGGTCCAGCCCCAGCATTTT. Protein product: CASSRTGVQPQHF.

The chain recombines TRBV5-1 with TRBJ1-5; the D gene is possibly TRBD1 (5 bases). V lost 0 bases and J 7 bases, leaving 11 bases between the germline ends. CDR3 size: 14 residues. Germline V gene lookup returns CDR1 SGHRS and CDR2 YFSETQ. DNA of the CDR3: TGCGCCAGCAGCTTGGATCTTGACAGCCAGCCCCAGCATTTT. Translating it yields CASSLDLDSQPQHF.

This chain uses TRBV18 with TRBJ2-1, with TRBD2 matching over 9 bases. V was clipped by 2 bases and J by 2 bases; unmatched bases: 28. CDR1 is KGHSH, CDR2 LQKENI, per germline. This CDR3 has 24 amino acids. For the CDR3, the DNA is TGTGCCAGCTCACCAGGGTCCGGGGCCGGTCCCGGGACTAGCCGTCCTATCACCTACAATGAGCAGTTCTTC. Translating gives CASSPGSGAGPGTSRPITYNEQFF.

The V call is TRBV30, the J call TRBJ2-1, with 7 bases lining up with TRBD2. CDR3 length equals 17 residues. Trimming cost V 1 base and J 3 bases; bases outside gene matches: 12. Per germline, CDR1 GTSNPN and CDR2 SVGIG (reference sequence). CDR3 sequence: CAWSAPILADLYNEQFF. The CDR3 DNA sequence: TGTGCCTGGAGTGCCCCGATCCTAGCGGACCTCTACAATGAGCAGTTCTTC.

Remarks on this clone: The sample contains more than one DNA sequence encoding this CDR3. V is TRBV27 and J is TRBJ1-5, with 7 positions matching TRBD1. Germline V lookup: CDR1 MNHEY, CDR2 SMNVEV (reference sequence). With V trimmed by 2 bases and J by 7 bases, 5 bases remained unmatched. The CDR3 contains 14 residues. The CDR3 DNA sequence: TGTGCCAGCAGTTTACGACAGGGTGGCCAGCCCCAGCATTTT. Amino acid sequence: CASSLRQGGQPQHF.

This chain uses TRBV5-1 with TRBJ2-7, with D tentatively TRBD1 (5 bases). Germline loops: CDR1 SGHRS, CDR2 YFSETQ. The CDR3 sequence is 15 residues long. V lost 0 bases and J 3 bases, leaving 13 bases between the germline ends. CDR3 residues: CASSLGTPNGYEQYF. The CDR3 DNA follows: TGCGCCAGCAGCTTGGGGACACCCAACGGCTACGAGCAGTACTTC.

As DNA, the CDR3 is TGCAGCGTTGCCCCAATTCAGGGGGCTTACACAGATACGCAGTATTTT. This translates into CSVAPIQGAYTDTQYF. This rearrangement joins TRBV29-1 to TRBJ2-3; 8 bases are shared with TRBD1. The V and J ends lost 4 bases and 2 bases, in that order; junction bases with no gene match: 11. CDR1 is SQVTM and CDR2 is ANQGSEA in the germline V gene. CDR3 length equals 16 residues.

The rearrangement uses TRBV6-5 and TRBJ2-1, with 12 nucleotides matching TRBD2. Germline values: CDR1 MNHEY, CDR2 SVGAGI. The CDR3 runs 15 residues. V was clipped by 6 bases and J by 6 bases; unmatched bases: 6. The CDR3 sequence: CASRRLAGVPNEQFF. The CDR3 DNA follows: TGTGCCAGCAGACGACTAGCGGGAGTCCCCAATGAGCAGTTCTTC.

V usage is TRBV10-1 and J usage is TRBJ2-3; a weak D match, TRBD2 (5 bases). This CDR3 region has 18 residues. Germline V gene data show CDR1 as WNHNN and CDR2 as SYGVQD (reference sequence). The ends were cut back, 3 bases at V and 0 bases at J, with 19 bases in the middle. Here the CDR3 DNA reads TGCGCCAGCAGTGACTCCCCCTCGAGGAGGTCAAGCACAGATACGCAGTATTTT. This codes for CASSDSPSRRSSTDTQYF.

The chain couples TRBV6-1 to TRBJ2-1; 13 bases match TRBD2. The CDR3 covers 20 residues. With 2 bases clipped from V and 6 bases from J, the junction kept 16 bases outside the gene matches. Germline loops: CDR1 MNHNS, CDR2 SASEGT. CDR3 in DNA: TGTGCCAGCAGTGAAAGAAGGGGGGGACTAGCGGGATTGGGGCGCAATGAGCAGTTCTTC. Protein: CASSERRGGLAGLGRNEQFF.

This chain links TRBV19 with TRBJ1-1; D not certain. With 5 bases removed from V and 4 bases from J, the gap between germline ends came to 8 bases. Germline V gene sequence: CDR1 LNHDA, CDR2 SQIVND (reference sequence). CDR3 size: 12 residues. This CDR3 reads CASSSGFTEAFF. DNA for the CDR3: TGTGCCAGTAGTTCGGGTTTCACTGAAGCTTTCTTT.

Here the CDR3 reads CASSPLTSAETQYF. The CDR3 DNA is TGTGCCAGCAGCCCTTTGACTAGCGCAGAGACCCAGTACTTC. The genes are TRBV7-8 and TRBJ2-5; 8 bases align to TRBD2. The germline V gene has CDR1 SGHVS and CDR2 FQNEAQ. With V trimmed by 5 bases and J by 4 bases, 6 bases remained unmatched. This CDR3 contains 14 residues.

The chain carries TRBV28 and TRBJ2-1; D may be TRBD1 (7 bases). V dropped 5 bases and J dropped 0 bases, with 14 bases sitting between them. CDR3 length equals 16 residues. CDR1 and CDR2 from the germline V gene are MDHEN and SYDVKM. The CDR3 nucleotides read TGTGCCAGCAGTCCCAGGGGGGCTAGCTCCTACAATGAGCAGTTCTTC. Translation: CASSPRGASSYNEQFF.